This TCR beta chain was captured by sequencing in a study of blood T cells in healthy people across ages. The study, taken as a whole, reports: No one knew whether donors had CMV, which possibly confounded expanded clonotype changes. Age brought a roughly linear fall in TCR beta diversity measured per million T cells.

This clonotype was detected only once. What it binds is not known. V was pared by 4 bases and J by 0 bases, with 13 bases of the junction left unmatched. The CDR3 is made up of 19 amino acids. Germline V gives CDR1 SGHKS, CDR2 YYEKEE (reference sequence). Sample-barcoded 5' priming and a J-beta primer mix drove a second PCR of about 7 to 11 cycles. TCRdb processed the 5' RACE reads anew with MiXCR; each CDR3 protein has one entry. Here the sample spans roughly 900,000 distinct CDR3 sequences, approximately 49% being singletons. Healthy Caucasian individuals from Russia aged roughly 6 to 100 were enrolled as donors.

The source of this sequence is a man aged 25-45 years in good health. The V call is TRBV5-5, the J call TRBJ2-3, with TRBD2 matching 11 bases. Material for sequencing was blood. CDR3 sequence reads: CASSRTTTTSGSSTDTQYF. The DNA for the CDR3 is TGTGCCAGCAGCCGGACGACCACTACTAGCGGGAGTAGCACAGATACGCAGTATTTT.